This record looks at one TCR beta chain sequence and its context. What it binds is unknown. Here immunoSEQ multiplex PCR was the method, and the copy in TCRdb shows in-frame clones only, minus some. This table has approximately 60,000 clones, less than 90% appearing once. The CDR3 spans 12 residues. V was shortened by 4 bases and J by 8 bases, with 11 bases between the two germline ends. Germline CDR1 reads LGHNT; CDR2 reads FRNRAP. The data are from a study of OX40 agonist ivuxolimab in advanced cancers. As for the study in general: The diagnoses of dose-escalation patients were hepatocellular carcinoma, melanoma, renal cell or head and neck cancer. Patients with prior anti-PD-1, anti-PD-L1 or anti-CTLA-4 therapy were eligible; 40% to 45% had some. Cohort: around 86% men, mean age 60, aged roughly 20 to 79.

Notes on the study in general: Some of the lowest clonal expansion was seen in partial responders at 0.1-3.0 mg/kg.

The rearrangement joins TRBV12-5 to TRBJ1-1; D remains ambiguous. This sample comprised CD4+ or CD8+ T cells sorted from blood, obtained in a trial of the OX40 agonist ivuxolimab. The sequence came from an adult with an advanced solid tumor such as melanoma, head and neck, liver or kidney cancer. The CDR3 here is CASGSTLWEAFF. In DNA form, the CDR3 reads TGTGCTAGTGGTTCGACACTGTGGGAAGCTTTCTTT.